These T cell receptor beta chains were read from a single sample in a study of blood T cell repertoires in COVID-19. Generated by immunoSEQ multiplex PCR, the TCRdb table keeps only in-frame clones and is missing some. The sample shows about 160,000 clones, about 80% of them seen only once. The sequencing sample was made of peripheral blood. The receptors were sampled from a man between 65 and 80 years old with acute or convalescent COVID-19. CDR3s include the opening cysteine and the closing phenylalanine or tryptophan. The D gene is left open where the match is weak. Rows give clone size only sometimes, using once, few, many, or a class for an expanded clone.

V gene	J gene	D gene	clone size	CDR3 protein	CDR3 DNA
TRBV5-5	TRBJ2-7	TRBD1	-	CASSLGDDREHEQYF	TGTGCCAGCAGCTTGGGGGACGACAGGGAGCACGAGCAGTACTTC
TRBV14	TRBJ2-7	TRBD1	few	CASSSFRDREYEQYF	TGTGCCAGCAGCTCGTTCCGGGACAGGGAATACGAGCAGTACTTC
TRBV28	TRBJ2-5	-	-	CASSLYGGVETQYF	TGTGCCAGCAGTTTATATGGGGGCGTCGAGACCCAGTACTTC
TRBV5-1	TRBJ1-6	TRBD1	-	CASSLDRGISPLHF	TGCGCCAGCAGCTTGGACAGGGGTATCTCACCCCTCCACTTT
TRBV2	TRBJ2-5	-	-	CASRRGGGAPGETQYF	TGTGCCAGCAGGAGGGGTGGGGGCGCCCCAGGAGAGACCCAGTACTTC
TRBV24-1	TRBJ2-7	TRBD1	-	CATSEGGQGNYEQYF	TGTGCCACCAGTGAGGGCGGACAGGGCAACTACGAGCAGTACTTC
TRBV6-1	TRBJ2-7	TRBD1	-	CASSEVLRTGGNEQYF	TGTGCCAGCAGTGAAGTTTTGAGGACAGGGGGGAACGAGCAGTACTTC
TRBV7-2	TRBJ2-1	TRBD1	once	CASSKTGADNEQFF	TGTGCCAGCAGCAAGACAGGGGCCGACAATGAGCAGTTCTTC
TRBV6-5	TRBJ1-6	-	-	CASSYYSRVNSPLHF	TGTGCCAGCAGTTACTATAGCAGGGTTAATTCACCCCTCCACTTT
TRBV2	TRBJ2-1	TRBD2	-	CASSGLVSGRGEQFF	TGTGCCAGCAGTGGCCTCGTCAGCGGGAGGGGGGAGCAGTTCTTC
TRBV2	TRBJ2-7	-	once	CASKAAVDYEQYF	TGTGCCAGCAAGGCGGCGGTAGACTACGAGCAGTACTTC
TRBV19	TRBJ2-6	TRBD1	-	CASRDRGRRSGANVLTF	TGTGCCAGTAGGGACAGGGGGCGTCGATCTGGGGCCAACGTCCTGACTTTC
TRBV2	TRBJ1-1	-	-	CASRDAGVNTEAFF	TGTGCCAGCAGAGACGCAGGGGTGAACACTGAAGCTTTCTTT
TRBV11-1	TRBJ2-7	TRBD1	-	CASSTDRATYEQYF	TGTGCCAGCAGCACGGACAGGGCGACATACGAGCAGTACTTC
TRBV6-4	TRBJ2-2	-	-	CASSVGPVLGELFF	TGTGCCAGCAGTGTGGGCCCCGTGCTCGGGGAGCTGTTTTTT
TRBV11-2	TRBJ1-2	-	-	CASSLNPEDGYTF	TGTGCCAGCAGCTTAAACCCCGAGGATGGCTACACCTTC
TRBV24-1	TRBJ2-5	-	-	CATTPGVQETQYF	TGTGCCACCACGCCAGGGGTCCAAGAGACCCAGTACTTC
TRBV11-2	TRBJ2-7	TRBD1	-	CASSLAGPVRDSIEEQYF	TGTGCCAGCAGCTTAGCGGGCCCGGTCAGGGACAGTATTGAAGAGCAGTACTTC
TRBV24-1	TRBJ1-3	-	-	CATSDSGGIDTIYF	TGTGCCACCAGTGACTCGGGAGGGATAGACACCATATATTTT
TRBV11-3	TRBJ1-6	TRBD1	-	CASSPRQGAGSPLHF	TGTGCCAGCAGCCCCCGACAGGGCGCGGGGTCACCCCTCCACTTT